The 21 T cell receptor beta chains given below trace back to one sample, sequenced in a study of cytomegalovirus exposure and HLA in healthy donors. Primers included in the PCR were 60 Vbeta and 13 Jbeta primers. Method: immunoSEQ multiplex PCR; TCRdb's copy keeps in-frame clones and lacks some. The sample holds tens of thousands of clones, 78% seen once. Sequenced input: PBMCs. These receptors were obtained from a middle-aged woman in good health and CMV-seropositive.

In its sample, this clone was seen a few times. V gene TRBV4-1 combines with J gene TRBJ2-1; 11 nucleotides align to TRBD2. J lost 10 bases, V lost 3 bases, and 17 bases had no gene match. The germline V gene has CDR1 MGHRA and CDR2 YSYEKL. The CDR3 has 18 amino acids. The CDR3, as DNA: TGCGCCAGCAGCCACCTCAGACTAGCGGGGAGTGGTTCCGGAGAGCAGTTCTTC. Translated: CASSHLRLAGSGSGEQFF.

The V and J genes are TRBV28 and TRBJ1-3; D is uncertain. Germline values: CDR1 MDHEN, CDR2 SYDVKM. V lost 5 bases and J lost 6, with 8 bases in between. This CDR3 spans 12 amino acids. The chain's CDR3 is CASSPRLNTIYF. CDR3 in DNA: TGTGCCAGCAGTCCGCGCTTAAACACCATATATTTT.

This chain links TRBV7-9 with TRBJ1-1; D is ambiguous. The CDR3 is made up of 13 amino acids. Germline V gene data show CDR1 as SEHNR and CDR2 as FQNEAQ (reference sequence). V was shortened by 5 bases and J by 1 base, with 8 bases between the two germline ends. The CDR3 region is CASSRRENTEAFF. The CDR3, as DNA: TGTGCCAGCAGCCGGCGGGAGAACACTGAAGCTTTCTTT. Using reference TRBV7-9 and TRBJ1-1 for the parts outside the CDR3, the full variable domain is DTGVSQNPRHKITKRGQNVTFRCDPISEHNRLYWYRQTLGQGPEFLTYFQNEAQLEKSRLLSDRFSAERPKGSFSTLEIQRTEQGDSAMYLCASSRRENTEAFFGQGTRLTVV.

The chain couples TRBV21-1 to TRBJ1-5. TRBV21-1 is termed a pseudogene. There are 14 residues in the CDR3. DNA for the CDR3: TGTGCCAGCAGCAGGGGGGGGGCGGGACAGCCCCAGCATTTT. Amino acid sequence: CASSRGGAGQPQHF.

The chain carries TRBV27 and TRBJ2-1; 9 bases are a match to TRBD1. The V and J ends lost 2 bases and 8 bases, in that order; junction bases with no gene match: 1. The germline CDR1 and CDR2 sequences are MNHEY and SMNVEV (reference sequence). The CDR3 is made up of 13 amino acids. CDR3 nucleotides: TGTGCCAGCAGTTTAGGGACAGGGTATGAGCAGTTCTTC. This translates into CASSLGTGYEQFF.

The rearrangement uses TRBV18 and TRBJ2-7, with D tentatively TRBD1 (7 bases). The V gene lost 3 bases and the J gene lost 4 bases, with 19 bases spanning the gap. Looked up from germline, CDR1 is KGHSH and CDR2 is LQKENI. The CDR3 is 16 residues long. In nucleotides, the CDR3 is TGTGCCAGCTCACCTGAGGGTCAGGGGGGTGCTTACGAGCAGTACTTC. The encoded protein is CASSPEGQGGAYEQYF.

This clone showed up just once. This rearrangement joins TRBV7-6 to TRBJ2-2; the match to TRBD1 covers 7 bases. Germline CDR1 is SGHVS and CDR2 is FNYEAQ. This CDR3 comprises 15 residues. Trimming at V came to 6 bases and at J to 5 bases, leaving 9 bases not matched to a gene. The CDR3 loop is CASRSSGQRTGELFF. CDR3 nucleotides: TGTGCCAGCAGATCCTCGGGACAGCGGACCGGGGAGCTGTTTTTT.

This chain uses TRBV7-9 with TRBJ2-5; D possibly corresponds to TRBD1 (6 bases). The end of the DNA aligns better with TRBJ2-7, so the J call may be wrong. The length of the CDR3 is 15 residues. The germline CDR1 and CDR2 sequences are SEHNR and FQNEAQ (reference sequence). Written as DNA, the CDR3 is TGTGCCAGCAGCTTAGCGCTAGCAGGGGTTGGCGAGCAGTACTTC. Translating it yields CASSLALAGVGEQYF.

This clone was seen a handful of times. The chain joins TRBV25-1 to TRBJ1-3; D not resolved. Germline V gene lookup returns CDR1 MGHDK and CDR2 SYGVNS. V was clipped by 4 bases and J by 4 bases, with 8 bases between them. The CDR3 runs 13 residues. In DNA form, the CDR3 reads TGTGCCAGCAGTGCCTCAGGAGGAAACACCATATATTTT. Translation: CASSASGGNTIYF. The entire variable domain, with the rest obtained from reference TRBV25-1 and TRBJ1-3, is as follows: EADIYQTPRYLVIGTGKKITLECSQTMGHDKMYWYQQDPGMELHLIHYSYGVNSTEKGDLSSESTVSRIRTEHFPLTLESARPSHTSQYLCASSASGGNTIYFGEGSWLTVV.

In this sample, this clone turned up a few times. This chain connects TRBV19 to TRBJ2-5; D perhaps matches TRBD1 (6 bases). CDR3 length: 14 amino acids. V was shortened by 6 bases and J by 2 bases, with 13 bases between the two germline ends. Germline V gene data show CDR1 as LNHDA and CDR2 as SQIVND (reference sequence). The CDR3 reads CASSQGTYQETQYF. DNA of the CDR3: TGTGCCAGTAGCCAAGGGACATATCAAGAGACCCAGTACTTC.

The chain employs TRBV7-2 and TRBJ2-5; D is unclear. The J call is uncertain, as TRBJ2-7 better fits the DNA end. Germline V gene sequence: CDR1 SGHTA, CDR2 FQGNSA. The CDR3 consists of 14 residues. The CDR3 DNA is TGTGCCAGCAGCTCGTCTTCTAGCTCCTACGAGCAGTACTTC. Translating gives CASSSSSSSYEQYF.

CDR3 loop: CASSLEGREGYNEQFF. The CDR3 DNA sequence: TGCGCCAGCAGCTTGGAAGGGCGGGAGGGCTACAATGAGCAGTTCTTC. The V call is TRBV5-1, the J call TRBJ2-1; TRBD2 agrees at 9 bases. CDR1 is SGHRS, CDR2 YFSETQ, per germline. The V segment lost 0 bases and the J segment 3 bases; nucleotides outside the gene matches: 4. CDR3 size: 16 residues.

This clone was observed a single time. The chain combines TRBV19 with TRBJ2-1; TRBD2 matches 8 bases. CDR3 length equals 16 residues. The germline V gene has CDR1 LNHDA and CDR2 SQIVND (reference sequence). J was trimmed by 7 bases and V by 4 bases; bases with no gene match: 12. The CDR3 loop reads CASSTGTRGSRNEQFF. DNA of the CDR3: TGTGCCAGTAGTACCGGGACTAGGGGATCAAGGAATGAGCAGTTCTTC.

The chain has TRBV4-2 and TRBJ1-3, with TRBD1 matching 10 bases. The ends lost 1 base at V and 0 bases at J; junction bases unmatched: 9. This CDR3 is built from 19 residues. In germline, CDR1 is LGHNA, CDR2 YNFKEQ. The DNA of the CDR3 is TGTGCCAGCAGCCAAGTGGAGACAGGGGGCTTCTTCTCTGGAAACACCATATATTTT. This codes for CASSQVETGGFFSGNTIYF.

The rearrangement uses TRBV28 and TRBJ2-3; TRBD2 aligns across 13 bases. V was pared by 4 bases and J by 4 bases, with 5 bases of the junction left unmatched. Germline values: CDR1 MDHEN, CDR2 SYDVKM. The CDR3 runs 16 residues. CDR3 residues: CASSSGTSGNPDTQYF. In nucleotides, the CDR3 is TGTGCCAGCAGTTCCGGGACTAGCGGGAACCCAGATACGCAGTATTTT.

The chain links TRBV9 to TRBJ1-3, with 9 bases fitting TRBD1. The CDR3 covers 20 residues. The V gene end was trimmed by 0 bases and the J gene end by 0 bases; junction bases not matched to a gene: 13. Germline V lookup: CDR1 SGDLS, CDR2 YYNGEE. The CDR3 loop is CASSVATRQGVNPSGNTIYF. The CDR3 DNA follows: TGTGCCAGCAGCGTAGCTACACGACAGGGGGTAAACCCCTCTGGAAACACCATATATTTT.

J is TRBJ1-4 and V is TRBV29-1, with a weak D call TRBD1 (6 bases). The CDR3 extends over 15 amino acids. The germline CDR1 and CDR2 sequences are SQVTM and ANQGSEA. Deletions cut 6 bases from V and 7 bases from J, with 21 bases between. The CDR3 bases are TGCAGCGTCCGCCGGACAGCCAATGGGGGTGAAAAACTGTTTTTT. Residues: CSVRRTANGGEKLFF.

The chain links TRBV9 to TRBJ1-6, with 8 nucleotides matching TRBD1. J gave up 7 bases and V 0 bases, and 6 bases lay outside the gene matches. The germline CDR1 and CDR2 sequences are SGDLS and YYNGEE. This CDR3 region has 16 residues. CDR3 amino acids: CASSVGLDRANSPLHF. DNA of the CDR3: TGTGCCAGCAGCGTAGGCCTGGACAGGGCCAATTCACCCCTCCACTTT.

Concerning this clone itself: Other DNA sequences of this sample code for an identical CDR3. The chain employs TRBV11-1 and TRBJ2-3; 9 nucleotides agree with TRBD2. V was clipped by 1 base and J by 1 base; unmatched bases: 0. Germline lookup yields CDR1 SGHAT and CDR2 FQDESV (reference sequence). This CDR3 spans 15 amino acids. CDR3 nucleotides: TGTGCCAGCAGCTTAGGGACTAGCGGCACAGATACGCAGTATTTT. It yields the protein CASSLGTSGTDTQYF.

This chain links TRBV19 with TRBJ2-1, with TRBD2 matching over 16 bases. The CDR3 totals 20 residues. V trimming: 7 bases; J trimming: 1 base; junction bases outside the gene matches: 13. Looked up from germline, CDR1 is LNHDA and CDR2 is SQIVND (reference sequence). CDR3: CASTKGTSGRARGSYNEQFF. DNA of the CDR3: TGTGCCAGTACCAAAGGGACTAGCGGGAGGGCAAGGGGATCCTACAATGAGCAGTTCTTC.

This CDR3 reads CASNTGLAGDSDTQYF. The CDR3 DNA sequence: TGTGCCAGTAATACGGGACTAGCGGGAGACTCAGATACGCAGTATTTT. J is TRBJ2-3 and V is TRBV19; TRBD2 matches at 14 bases. The germline CDR1 and CDR2 sequences are LNHDA and SQIVND (reference sequence). The CDR3 length is 16 residues. With 7 bases clipped from V and 4 bases from J, the junction kept 7 bases outside the gene matches.